This entry features one T cell receptor beta chain sequence. The CDR3 contains 16 residues. The V gene end was trimmed by 2 bases and the J gene end by 0 bases; junction bases not matched to a gene: 4. Germline CDR1 is MNHNS and CDR2 is SASEGT. The record originates from a study of shared clonotypes between healthy human individuals. Adult Caucasians living in Nashville, Tennessee made up all of the donors. A deep-level run was used for the assay. Some clones are missing from TCRdb's copy, which holds only in-frame ones; the method was immunoSEQ multiplex PCR. Here the sample spans about 700,000 clones, 74% being singletons.

The V and J genes are TRBV6-1 and TRBJ1-5; TRBD1 matches 7 bases. The specimen sequenced was memory CD4+ T cells sorted from blood. Sample subset: CD45RA-negative fraction. The sequence was obtained from a woman in her thirties in good health. DNA for the CDR3: TGTGCCAGCAGTGAATGGGACAGTTTTAGCAATCAGCCCCAGCATTTT. Protein: CASSEWDSFSNQPQHF.